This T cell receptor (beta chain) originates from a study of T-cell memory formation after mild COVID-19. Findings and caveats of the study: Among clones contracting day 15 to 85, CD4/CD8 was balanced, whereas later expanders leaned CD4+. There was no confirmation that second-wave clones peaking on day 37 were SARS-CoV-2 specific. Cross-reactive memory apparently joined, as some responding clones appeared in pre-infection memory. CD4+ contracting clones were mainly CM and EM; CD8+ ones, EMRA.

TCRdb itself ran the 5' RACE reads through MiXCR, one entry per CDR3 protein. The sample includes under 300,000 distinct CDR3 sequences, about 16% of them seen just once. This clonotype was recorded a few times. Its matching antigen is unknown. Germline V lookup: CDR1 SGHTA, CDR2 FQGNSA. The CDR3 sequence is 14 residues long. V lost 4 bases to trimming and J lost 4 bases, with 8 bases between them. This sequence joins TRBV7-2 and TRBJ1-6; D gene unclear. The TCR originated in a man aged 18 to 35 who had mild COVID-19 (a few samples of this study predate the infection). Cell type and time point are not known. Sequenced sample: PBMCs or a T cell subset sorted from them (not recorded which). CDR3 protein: CASSSRDYNSPLHF. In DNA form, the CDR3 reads TGTGCCAGCAGCTCGAGAGATTATAATTCACCCCTCCACTTT.